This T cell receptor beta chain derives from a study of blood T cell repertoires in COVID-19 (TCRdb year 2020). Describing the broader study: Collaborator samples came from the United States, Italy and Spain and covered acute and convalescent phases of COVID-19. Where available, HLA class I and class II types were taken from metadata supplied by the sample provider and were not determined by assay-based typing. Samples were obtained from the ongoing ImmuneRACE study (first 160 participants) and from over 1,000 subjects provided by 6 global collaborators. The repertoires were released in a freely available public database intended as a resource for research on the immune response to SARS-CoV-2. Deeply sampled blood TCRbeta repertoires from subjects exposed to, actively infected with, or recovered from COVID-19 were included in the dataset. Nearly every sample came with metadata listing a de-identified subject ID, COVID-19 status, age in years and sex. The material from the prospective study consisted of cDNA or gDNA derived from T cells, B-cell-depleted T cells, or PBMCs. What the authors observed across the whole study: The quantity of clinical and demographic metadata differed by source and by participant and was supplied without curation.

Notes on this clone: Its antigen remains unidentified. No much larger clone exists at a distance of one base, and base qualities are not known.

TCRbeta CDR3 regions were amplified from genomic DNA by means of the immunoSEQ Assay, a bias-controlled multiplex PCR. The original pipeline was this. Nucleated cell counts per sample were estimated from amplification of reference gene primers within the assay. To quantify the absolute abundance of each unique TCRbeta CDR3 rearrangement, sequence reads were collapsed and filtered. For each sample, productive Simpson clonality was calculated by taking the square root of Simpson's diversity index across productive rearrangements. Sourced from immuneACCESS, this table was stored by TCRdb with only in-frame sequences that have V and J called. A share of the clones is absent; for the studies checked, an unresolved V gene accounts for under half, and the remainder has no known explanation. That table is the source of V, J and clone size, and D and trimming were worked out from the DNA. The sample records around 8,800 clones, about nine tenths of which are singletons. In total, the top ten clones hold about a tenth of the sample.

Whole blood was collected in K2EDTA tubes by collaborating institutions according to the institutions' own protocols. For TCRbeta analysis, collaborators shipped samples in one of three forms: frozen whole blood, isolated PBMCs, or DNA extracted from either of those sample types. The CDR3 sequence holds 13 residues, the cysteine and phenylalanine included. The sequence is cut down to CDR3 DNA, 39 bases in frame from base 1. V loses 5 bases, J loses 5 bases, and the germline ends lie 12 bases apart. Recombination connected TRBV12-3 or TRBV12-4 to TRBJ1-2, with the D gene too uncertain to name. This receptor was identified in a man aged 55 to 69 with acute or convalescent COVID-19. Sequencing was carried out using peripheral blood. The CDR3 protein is CASSPFREYGYTF. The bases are TGTGCCAGCAGTCCCTTCCGGGAGTATGGCTACACCTTC.